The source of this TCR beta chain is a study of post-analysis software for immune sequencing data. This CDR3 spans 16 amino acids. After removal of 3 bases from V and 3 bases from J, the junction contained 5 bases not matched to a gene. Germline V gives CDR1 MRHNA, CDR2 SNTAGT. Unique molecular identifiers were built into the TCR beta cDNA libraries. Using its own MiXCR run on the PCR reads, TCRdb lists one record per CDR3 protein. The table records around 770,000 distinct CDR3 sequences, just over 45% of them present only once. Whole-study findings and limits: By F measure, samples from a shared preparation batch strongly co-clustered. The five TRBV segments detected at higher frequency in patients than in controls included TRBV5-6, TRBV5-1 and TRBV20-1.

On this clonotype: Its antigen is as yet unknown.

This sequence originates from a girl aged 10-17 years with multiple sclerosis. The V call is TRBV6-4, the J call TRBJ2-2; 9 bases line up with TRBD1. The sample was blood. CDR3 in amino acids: CASSEARTGDTGELFF. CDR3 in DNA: TGTGCCAGCAGTGAAGCGAGGACAGGGGACACCGGGGAGCTGTTTTTT.